Included here is one T cell receptor beta chain sequence, with context. The libraries were made with immunoSEQ v3. Sequencing depth was 1.9 million or so read pairs for survey level, roughly 5-6 million for deep. Sequenced by immunoSEQ multiplex PCR; TCRdb stores in-frame clones only, minus some. Of about 50,000 clones listed, approximately 86% were seen once; the top ten hold less than 6%. The entry originates in a study of TIL therapy for anti-PD-1-resistant metastatic lung cancer. Overall study: Most patients had lung adenocarcinoma; several tumors were EGFR-mutant, two ALK-rearranged; half smoked currently or formerly.

The V gene end was trimmed by 3 bases and the J gene end by 4 bases; junction bases not matched to a gene: 9. From germline, CDR1 is MNHNS and CDR2 SASEGT. This CDR3 is 16 amino acids long. Sample time point: pre-treatment sample, taken before nivolumab and TIL therapy. Patients were adults with stage 4 NSCLC. This specimen was blood, taken at baseline. This clonotype was obtained from a person aged 25 to 85 with non-small cell lung cancer. The rearrangement links TRBV6-1 to TRBJ1-1, with TRBD1 identical over 9 bases. CDR3 DNA: TGTGCCAGCAGTGACCGGGACAGGGTCCGGGGCACTGAAGCTTTCTTT. It codes for CASSDRDRVRGTEAFF.